These 15 T cell receptor beta chains were all obtained from the same sample, sequenced in a study of blood T cell repertoires in COVID-19. Assay used: immunoSEQ multiplex PCR; TCRdb lists only in-frame clones, some missing. Counted here are about 70,000 clones, 79% occurring once; the ten biggest clones make up around 5.9%. Sequenced input: peripheral blood. These receptors originate from a woman aged 55-70 years with acute or convalescent COVID-19.

This chain joins TRBV7-2 and TRBJ2-7; 13 bases align to TRBD2. CDR3 length: 15 amino acids. With 5 bases clipped from V and 7 bases from J, the junction kept 8 bases outside the gene matches. The germline gives CDR1 SGHTA, CDR2 FQGNSA. The CDR3 region is CASSPLLAGGREQYF. CDR3 sequence (DNA): TGTGCCAGCAGCCCCCTACTAGCGGGGGGGAGGGAGCAGTACTTC.

The chain carries TRBV27 and TRBJ1-1, with TRBD1 as a possible D gene (6 bases). Germline V gene data show CDR1 as MNHEY and CDR2 as SMNVEV (reference sequence). Trimming took off 1 base at V and 0 bases at J, with 12 bases between the two ends. The CDR3 extends over 16 amino acids. The chain's CDR3 is CASSLWGGAMNTEAFF. Written as DNA, the CDR3 is TGTGCCAGCAGTTTATGGGGGGGCGCGATGAACACTGAAGCTTTCTTT.

The V gene is TRBV21-1, the J gene TRBJ2-7; TRBD1, the table's D call, lacks a check against the DNA. TRBV21-1 counts as a pseudogene. This CDR3 has 21 amino acids. DNA of the CDR3: TGTGCCAGCAGCAAAGGGACCTTTGGAGGGAGCCGGGACAGGCTTTTCTACGAGCAGTACTTC. Translating it yields CASSKGTFGGSRDRLFYEQYF.

This clone was observed once. This chain uses TRBV5-1 with TRBJ2-1; perhaps TRBD1 as D (5 bases). The germline gives CDR1 SGHRS, CDR2 YFSETQ. The CDR3 is made up of 13 amino acids. Between the trimmed V and J ends, which lost 0 bases and 7 bases, there was a span of 8 bases. As DNA, the CDR3 is TGCGCCAGCAGCTTGGGAAAGGGGAATGAGCAGTTCTTC. Protein product: CASSLGKGNEQFF.

This clone was counted a few times. V usage is TRBV29-1 and J usage is TRBJ2-2; D may be TRBD1 (6 bases). The CDR3 consists of 17 residues. V was clipped by 6 bases and J by 0 bases, with 20 bases between them. Germline assignment: CDR1 SQVTM and CDR2 ANQGSEA. The CDR3 bases are TGCAGCGTCCAGGGGCGACCTAGGAGAACGAACACCGGGGAGCTGTTTTTT. This encodes CSVQGRPRRTNTGELFF.

This clone was found a few times. The genes are TRBV12-3 or TRBV12-4 and TRBJ1-2; TRBD1 might be the D (5 bases). The CDR3 spans 13 residues. Deletions cut 8 bases from V and 5 bases from J, with 15 bases between. This CDR3 reads CASGNGRQYGYTF. The CDR3, as DNA: TGTGCCAGCGGTAATGGACGACAGTATGGCTACACCTTC.

This chain uses TRBV2 with TRBJ1-2, with 7 nucleotides matching TRBD1. After removal of 6 bases from V and 7 bases from J, the junction contained 8 bases not matched to a gene. Germline CDR1 and CDR2: SNHLY and FYNNEI. The CDR3 spans 13 residues. This CDR3 reads CASRLDRTAGYTF. In DNA, the CDR3 is TGTGCCAGCAGGTTGGACAGGACAGCTGGCTACACCTTC.

This sequence joins TRBV7-2 and TRBJ1-4, with D hard to call. The CDR3 extends over 16 amino acids. V shed 4 bases and J shed 5 bases, with 17 bases lying between them. From germline, CDR1 is SGHTA and CDR2 FQGNSA. CDR3 sequence (DNA): TGTGCCAGCAGCTCCTCGTACAGAAGCCGGAATGAAAAACTGTTTTTT. This codes for CASSSSYRSRNEKLFF.

The rearrangement links TRBV10-3 to TRBJ1-6; TRBD1 matches 8 bases. This CDR3 has 12 amino acids. The J segment lost 9 bases and the V segment lost 5 bases, leaving 0 bases of the junction unmatched. CDR1 and CDR2 (germline): ENHRY, SYGVKD. This CDR3 reads CAISTGGSPLHF. Written as DNA, the CDR3 is TGTGCCATCAGTACAGGGGGTTCACCCCTCCACTTT.

This sequence joins TRBV6-5 and TRBJ2-5; 7 nucleotides align to TRBD1. V lost 11 bases and J lost 0; bases outside the gene matches: 3. Germline loops: CDR1 MNHEY, CDR2 SVGAGI. This CDR3 spans 12 amino acids. CDR3 sequence: CASRGYQETQYF. The CDR3 DNA is TGTGCCTCCAGGGGGTACCAAGAGACCCAGTACTTC.

The chain joins TRBV27 to TRBJ1-5; 9 bases are shared with TRBD1. CDR3 size: 16 residues. V lost 2 bases to trimming and J lost 8 bases; unmatched junction nucleotides: 10. Germline CDR1 and CDR2: MNHEY and SMNVEV (reference sequence). The CDR3 DNA sequence: TGTGCCAGCAGTTTAGGAGGGACAGGGAGGAACAAGCCCCAGCATTTT. Protein product: CASSLGGTGRNKPQHF.

The chain recombines TRBV4-3 with TRBJ1-2, with D maybe TRBD1 (5 bases). The CDR3 loop spans 16 amino acids. V lost 0 bases to trimming and J lost 7 bases, with 18 bases between them. Germline-derived CDR1 and CDR2 are LGHNA and YSLEER. Here the CDR3 DNA reads TGCGCCAGCAGCCAAGATCGACAATTCGGACACGCTGGCTACACCTTC. This gives the protein CASSQDRQFGHAGYTF.

The chain has TRBV7-9 and TRBJ2-1; 10 bases line up with TRBD2. Germline lookup yields CDR1 SEHNR and CDR2 FQNEAQ (reference sequence). This CDR3 comprises 15 residues. Trimming cost V 5 bases and J 2 bases; bases outside gene matches: 3. The CDR3 loop reads CASSHSGGTYNEQFF. In DNA form, the CDR3 reads TGTGCCAGCAGCCATAGCGGGGGGACCTACAATGAGCAGTTCTTC. Filled out from reference TRBV7-9 and TRBJ2-1, the complete variable domain reads DTGVSQNPRHKITKRGQNVTFRCDPISEHNRLYWYRQTLGQGPEFLTYFQNEAQLEKSRLLSDRFSAERPKGSFSTLEIQRTEQGDSAMYLCASSHSGGTYNEQFFGPGTRLTVL.

The chain carries TRBV11-3 and TRBJ2-7, with D unclear. Germline V CDR1 and CDR2: SGHNT, YENEEA. V was shortened by 6 bases and J by 6 bases, with 15 bases between the two germline ends. CDR3 length: 13 amino acids. Here the CDR3 DNA reads TGTGCCAGCAGTTCCGAGAACTACGGCGAGCAGTACTTC. This sequence encodes CASSSENYGEQYF.

The rearrangement joins TRBV6-6 to TRBJ1-5; weak D call: TRBD1 (6 bases). Germline V gene data show CDR1 as MNHNY and CDR2 as SVGAGI (reference sequence). The CDR3 is 16 residues long. V was shortened by 0 bases and J by 7 bases, with 16 bases between the two germline ends. In nucleotides, the CDR3 is TGTGCCAGCAGTTACTCGAGAATACAGGGTAACCAGCCCCAGCATTTT. Translating it yields CASSYSRIQGNQPQHF.